The 4 T cell receptor beta chains given below trace back to one sample, sequenced in a study of beta chain features in type 1 diabetes. Study-wide points: The study found moderately but significantly shorter TCRB CDR3s in all four CD4+ subsets of Type 1 diabetes patients.

Expressed TCRB transcripts were sequenced because the entire RNA isolate underwent reverse transcription. TCRdb keeps only in-frame clones here, not all; method: immunoSEQ multiplex PCR. The sample contains a few hundred thousand clones, approximately 25% of which appear only once. The antigens these receptors bind are not known. Sequencing input: naive CD4+ T cells from blood. These receptors were taken from a woman in her 30s with type 1 diabetes.

V and J are TRBV27 and TRBJ2-6, with D possibly matching TRBD2 (5 bases). CDR1 and CDR2 from the germline V gene are MNHEY and SMNVEV (reference sequence). V was cut by 0 bases and J by 2 bases, with 8 bases left in between. CDR3 length equals 16 residues. The CDR3 reads CASSLSRAPGANVLTF. The CDR3 region has the DNA TGTGCCAGCAGTTTATCGAGGGCTCCTGGGGCCAACGTCCTGACTTTC.

The CDR3 DNA sequence: TGTGCCAGGCCCCCTTGGGCCGCTGAAACCTACGAGCAGTACTTC. This encodes CARPPWAAETYEQYF. The J gene is TRBJ2-7, the V gene TRBV19; the D is unclear. Trimming shortened V by 9 bases and J by 2 bases, and 20 bases separated the two germline ends. CDR1 and CDR2 (germline): LNHDA, SQIVND (reference sequence). The CDR3 runs 15 residues.

The rearrangement joins TRBV29-1 to TRBJ1-2, with a possible D match to TRBD1 (6 bases). The V end lost 4 bases, the J end lost 5 bases, and 11 bases lay between the germline ends. The CDR3 sequence is 12 residues long. Germline CDR1 is SQVTM and CDR2 is ANQGSEA. The CDR3 DNA reads as TGCAGCGTTGTCGGTGGACAGTATGGCTACACCTTC. Translation gives CSVVGGQYGYTF.

This clone was found a few times. The rearrangement links TRBV30 to TRBJ1-1, with 7 bases matching TRBD1. The germline gives CDR1 GTSNPN, CDR2 SVGIG (reference sequence). This CDR3 contains 12 residues. The V segment lost 8 bases and the J segment 4 bases; nucleotides outside the gene matches: 7. CDR3 loop: CAGEYRGTEAFF. In nucleotides, the CDR3 is TGTGCCGGGGAATACAGGGGCACTGAAGCTTTCTTT.